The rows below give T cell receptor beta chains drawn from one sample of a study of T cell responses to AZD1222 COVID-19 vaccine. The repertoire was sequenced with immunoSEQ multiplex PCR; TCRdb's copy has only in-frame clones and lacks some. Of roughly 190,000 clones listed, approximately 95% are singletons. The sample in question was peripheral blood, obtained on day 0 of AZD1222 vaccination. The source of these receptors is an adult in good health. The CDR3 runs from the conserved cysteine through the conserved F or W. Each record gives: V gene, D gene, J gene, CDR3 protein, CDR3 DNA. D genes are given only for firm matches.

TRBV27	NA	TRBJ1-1	CASSLSRGFGAEAFF	TGTGCCAGCAGTTTATCGCGGGGGTTCGGGGCTGAAGCTTTCTTT
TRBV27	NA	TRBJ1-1	CASSPLSLPGNTEAFF	TGTGCCAGCAGTCCCCTTTCCCTCCCGGGGAACACTGAAGCTTTCTTT
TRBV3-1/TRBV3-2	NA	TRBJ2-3	CASSHEGTDTQYF	TGTGCCAGCAGCCACGAAGGGACTGATACGCAGTATTTT
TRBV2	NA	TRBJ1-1	CASRDPGEVTEAFF	TGTGCCAGCAGAGACCCGGGGGAGGTCACTGAAGCTTTCTTT
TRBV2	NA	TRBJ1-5	CASVQGSGNQPQHF	TGTGCCAGCGTCCAGGGTAGTGGCAATCAGCCCCAGCATTTT
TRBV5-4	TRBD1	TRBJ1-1	CASSLQGVAQNTEAFF	TGTGCCAGCAGCCTACAGGGGGTGGCCCAGAACACTGAAGCTTTCTTT
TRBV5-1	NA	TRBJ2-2	CASSLVETLNTGELFF	TGCGCCAGCAGCTTGGTCGAGACACTGAACACCGGGGAGCTGTTTTTT
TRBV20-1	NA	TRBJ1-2	CSALRGDGYTF	TGCAGTGCTCTACGGGGAGACGGCTACACCTTC
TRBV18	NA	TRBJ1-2	CASSPQGQTNYGYTF	TGTGCCAGCTCACCACAAGGACAGACTAACTATGGCTACACCTTC
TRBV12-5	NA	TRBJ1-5	CASGFGGQKYQPQHF	TGTGCTAGTGGTTTCGGAGGCCAAAAGTATCAGCCCCAGCATTTT
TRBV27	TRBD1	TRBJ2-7	CASSYRGQSYEQYF	TGTGCCAGCAGTTACAGGGGTCAATCCTACGAGCAGTACTTC
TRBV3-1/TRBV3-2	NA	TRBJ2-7	CASSQFNTETYEQYF	TGTGCCAGCAGCCAGTTTAATACAGAGACCTACGAGCAGTACTTC